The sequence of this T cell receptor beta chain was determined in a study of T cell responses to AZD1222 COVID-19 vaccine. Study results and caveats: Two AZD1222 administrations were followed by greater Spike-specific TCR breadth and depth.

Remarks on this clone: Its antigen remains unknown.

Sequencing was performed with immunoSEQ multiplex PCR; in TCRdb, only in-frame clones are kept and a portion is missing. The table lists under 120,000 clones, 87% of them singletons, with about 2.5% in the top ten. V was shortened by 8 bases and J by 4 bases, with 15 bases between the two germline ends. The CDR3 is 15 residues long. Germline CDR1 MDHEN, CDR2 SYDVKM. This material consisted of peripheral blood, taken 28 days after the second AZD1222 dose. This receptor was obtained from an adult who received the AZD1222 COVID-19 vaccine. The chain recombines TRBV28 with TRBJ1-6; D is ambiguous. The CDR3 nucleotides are TGTGCCAGCGTGCCAGGAAGAACGTATAATTCACCCCTCCACTTT. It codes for CASVPGRTYNSPLHF.